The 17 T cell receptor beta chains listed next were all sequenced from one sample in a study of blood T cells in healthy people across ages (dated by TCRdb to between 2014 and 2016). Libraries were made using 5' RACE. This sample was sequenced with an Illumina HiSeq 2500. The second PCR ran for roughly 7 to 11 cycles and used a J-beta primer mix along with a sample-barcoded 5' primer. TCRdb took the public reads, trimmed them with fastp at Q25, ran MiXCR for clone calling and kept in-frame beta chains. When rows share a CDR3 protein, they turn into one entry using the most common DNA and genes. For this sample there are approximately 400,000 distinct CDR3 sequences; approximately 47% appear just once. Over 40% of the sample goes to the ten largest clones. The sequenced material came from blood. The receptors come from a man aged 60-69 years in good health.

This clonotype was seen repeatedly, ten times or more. The CDR3 DNA sequence: TGCGCCAGCAGCCGGGCGCAGGCCAAAAACATTCAGTACTTC. Protein sequence: CASSRAQAKNIQYF. The chain joins TRBV5-1 to TRBJ2-4; D is unresolved. CDR1 and CDR2 (germline): SGHRS, YFSETQ. V was clipped by 4 bases and J by 1 base, with 9 bases between them. This CDR3 region has 14 residues.

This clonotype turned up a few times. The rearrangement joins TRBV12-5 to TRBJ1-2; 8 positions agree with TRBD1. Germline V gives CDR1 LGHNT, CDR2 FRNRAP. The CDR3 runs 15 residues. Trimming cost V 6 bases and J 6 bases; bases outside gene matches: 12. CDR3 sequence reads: CASGNPVQGVNGYTF. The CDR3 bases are TGTGCTAGTGGGAACCCTGTACAGGGGGTAAATGGCTACACCTTC.

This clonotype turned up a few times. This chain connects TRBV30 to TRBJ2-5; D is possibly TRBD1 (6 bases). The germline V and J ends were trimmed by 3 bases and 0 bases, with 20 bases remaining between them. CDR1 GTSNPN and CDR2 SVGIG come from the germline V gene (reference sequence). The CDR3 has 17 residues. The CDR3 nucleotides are TGTGCCTGGAGGCACCCTTCTCCCAGGGGCAACCAAGAGACCCAGTACTTC. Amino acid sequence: CAWRHPSPRGNQETQYF.

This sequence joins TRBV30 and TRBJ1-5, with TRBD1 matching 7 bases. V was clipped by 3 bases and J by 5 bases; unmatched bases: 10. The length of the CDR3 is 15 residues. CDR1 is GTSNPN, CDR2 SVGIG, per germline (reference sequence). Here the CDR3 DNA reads TGTGCCTGGAGAGTCAACGGCAGGGGGGATCAGCCCCAGCATTTT. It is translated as CAWRVNGRGDQPQHF. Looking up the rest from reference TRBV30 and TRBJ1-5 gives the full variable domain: SQTIHQWPATLVQPVGSPLSLECTVEGTSNPNLYWYRQAAGRGLQLLFYSVGIGQISSEVPQNLSASRPQDRQFILSSKKLLLSDSGFYLCAWRVNGRGDQPQHFGDGTRLSIL.

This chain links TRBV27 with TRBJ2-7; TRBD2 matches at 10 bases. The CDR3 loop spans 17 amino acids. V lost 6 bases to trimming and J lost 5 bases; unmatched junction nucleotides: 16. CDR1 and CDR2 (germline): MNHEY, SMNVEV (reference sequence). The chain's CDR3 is CASSFTRLAGARDEQYF. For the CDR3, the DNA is TGTGCCAGCAGCTTCACTCGGCTAGCGGGGGCCCGAGACGAGCAGTACTTC.

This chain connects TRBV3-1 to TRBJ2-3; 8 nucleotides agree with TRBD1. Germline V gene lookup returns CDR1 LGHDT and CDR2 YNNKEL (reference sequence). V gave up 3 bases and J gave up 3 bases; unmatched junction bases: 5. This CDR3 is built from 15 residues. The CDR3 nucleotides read TGTGCCAGCAGCCAGTCCAGGACAGGGACAGATACGCAGTATTTT. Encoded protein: CASSQSRTGTDTQYF.

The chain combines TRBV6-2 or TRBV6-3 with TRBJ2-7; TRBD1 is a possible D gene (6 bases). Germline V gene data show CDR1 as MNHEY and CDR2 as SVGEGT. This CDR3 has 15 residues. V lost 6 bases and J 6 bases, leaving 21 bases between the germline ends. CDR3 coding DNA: TGTGCCAGCAGGCCGAACAGGGAATCCGCCTGCGAGCAGTACTTC. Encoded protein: CASRPNRESACEQYF.

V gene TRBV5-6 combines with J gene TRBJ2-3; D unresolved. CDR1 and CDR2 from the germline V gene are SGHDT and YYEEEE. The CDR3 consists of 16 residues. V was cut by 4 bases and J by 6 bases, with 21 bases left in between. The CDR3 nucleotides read TGTGCCAGCAGCCGCCCCTTCGGTCCATCACGGGATACGCAGTATTTT. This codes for CASSRPFGPSRDTQYF.

The CDR3 region is CASSRRQNSPLHF. As DNA, the CDR3 is TGCGCCAGCAGCCGAAGACAGAATTCACCCCTCCACTTT. The V gene is TRBV5-1, the J gene TRBJ1-6, with a possible D match to TRBD1 (5 bases). The V gene's germline CDR1 is SGHRS and CDR2 YFSETQ. Between the trimmed V and J ends, which lost 4 bases and 7 bases, there was a span of 9 bases. The CDR3 consists of 13 residues.

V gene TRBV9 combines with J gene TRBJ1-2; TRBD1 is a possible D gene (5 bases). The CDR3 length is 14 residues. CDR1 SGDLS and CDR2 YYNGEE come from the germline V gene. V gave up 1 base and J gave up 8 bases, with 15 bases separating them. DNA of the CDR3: TGTGCCAGCAGCGTATACAGGCCTCAGGAGGGCTACACCTTC. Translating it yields CASSVYRPQEGYTF.

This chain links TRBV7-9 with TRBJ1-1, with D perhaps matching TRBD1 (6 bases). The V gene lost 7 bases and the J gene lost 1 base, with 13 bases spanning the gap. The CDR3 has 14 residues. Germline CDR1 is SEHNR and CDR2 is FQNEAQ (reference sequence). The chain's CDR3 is CASTETGRNTEAFF. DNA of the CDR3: TGTGCCAGCACCGAAACAGGGAGGAACACTGAAGCTTTCTTT.

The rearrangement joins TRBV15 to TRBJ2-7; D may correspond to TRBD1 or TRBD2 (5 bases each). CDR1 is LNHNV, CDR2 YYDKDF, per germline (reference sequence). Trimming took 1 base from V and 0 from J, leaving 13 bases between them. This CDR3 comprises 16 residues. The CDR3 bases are TGTGCCACCAGCAGAGGAGGGGCCGCGAGCTCCTACGAGCAGTACTTC. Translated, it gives CATSRGGAASSYEQYF.

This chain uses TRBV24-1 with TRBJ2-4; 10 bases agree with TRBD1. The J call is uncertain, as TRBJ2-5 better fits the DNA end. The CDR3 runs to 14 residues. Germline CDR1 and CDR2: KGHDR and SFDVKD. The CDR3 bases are TGTGCCACCAGCGACAGGGGGCTGATCGAGACCCAGTACTTC. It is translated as CATSDRGLIETQYF.

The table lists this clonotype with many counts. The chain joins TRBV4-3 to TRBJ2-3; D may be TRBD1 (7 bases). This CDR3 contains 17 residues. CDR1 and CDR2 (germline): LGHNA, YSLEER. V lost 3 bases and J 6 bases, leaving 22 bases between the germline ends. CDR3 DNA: TGCGCCAGCAGCCAGACGACAGGGCTGGAGGGCGACGATACGCAGTATTTT. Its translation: CASSQTTGLEGDDTQYF.

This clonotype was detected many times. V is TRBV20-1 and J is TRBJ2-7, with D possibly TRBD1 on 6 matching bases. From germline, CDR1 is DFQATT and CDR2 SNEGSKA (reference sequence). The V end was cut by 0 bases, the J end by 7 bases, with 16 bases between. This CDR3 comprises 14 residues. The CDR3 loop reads CSARDVGTPGEQYF. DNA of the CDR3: TGCAGTGCTAGAGATGTGGGGACACCGGGGGAGCAGTACTTC.

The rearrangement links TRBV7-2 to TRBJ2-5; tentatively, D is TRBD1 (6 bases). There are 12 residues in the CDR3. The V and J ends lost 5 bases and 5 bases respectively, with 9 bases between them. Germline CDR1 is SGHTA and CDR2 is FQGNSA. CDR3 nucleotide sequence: TGTGCCAGCAGCCGCAGGGGCGAGACCCAGTACTTC. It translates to CASSRRGETQYF.

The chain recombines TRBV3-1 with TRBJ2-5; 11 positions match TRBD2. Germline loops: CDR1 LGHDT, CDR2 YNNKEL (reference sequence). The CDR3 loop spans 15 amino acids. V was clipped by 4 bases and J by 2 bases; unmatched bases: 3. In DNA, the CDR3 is TGTGCCAGCAGCCTGGGGACTAGCGGACAAGAGACCCAGTACTTC. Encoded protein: CASSLGTSGQETQYF.